The 20 T cell receptor beta chains below come from one sample, sequenced in a study of cytomegalovirus exposure and HLA in healthy donors. PCR used 60 Vbeta primers and 13 Jbeta primers. Using immunoSEQ multiplex PCR, the repertoire was profiled, and TCRdb retains in-frame clones only, with some absent. The sample holds 95,000 to 150,000 clones. Sequencing was done on a sample of PBMCs. The receptors were sampled from a man between 18 and 29 years old in good health and CMV-seronegative.

The chain recombines TRBV5-1 with TRBJ2-7; 8 nucleotides agree with TRBD1. Unmatched junction bases numbered 7, after V lost 4 bases and J lost 4 bases. The CDR3 has 14 amino acids. Germline V gene lookup returns CDR1 SGHRS and CDR2 YFSETQ. CDR3 nucleotides: TGCGCCAGCAGCCGTACCGGGACAGGTTACGAGCAGTACTTC. It specifies CASSRTGTGYEQYF. The full variable domain, its missing parts supplied by reference TRBV5-1 and TRBJ2-7, is KAGVTQTPRYLIKTRGQQVTLSCSPISGHRSVSWYQQTPGQGLQFLFEYFSETQRNKGNFPGRFSGRQFSNSRSEMNVSTLELGDSALYLCASSRTGTGYEQYFGPGTRLTVT.

The genes are TRBV5-4 and TRBJ2-5, with D possibly TRBD1 on 6 matching bases. CDR1 and CDR2 (germline): SGHNT, YYREEE (reference sequence). The CDR3 has 14 amino acids. V was pared by 4 bases and J by 1 base, with 11 bases between. In nucleotides, the CDR3 is TGTGCCAGCAGCGCGAAGGACAGCCAAGAGACCCAGTACTTC. Amino acids: CASSAKDSQETQYF.

The V and J genes are TRBV4-2 and TRBJ2-3; 9 nucleotides agree with TRBD1. This CDR3 is 15 amino acids long. Looked up from germline, CDR1 is LGHNA and CDR2 is YNFKEQ. With 8 bases clipped from V and 4 bases from J, the junction kept 10 bases outside the gene matches. CDR3 protein: CASAIQDRGSDTQYF. CDR3 bases: TGTGCCAGCGCCATCCAGGACAGGGGTTCAGATACGCAGTATTTT.

This CDR3 is CAISVLAQLSEQFF. CDR3 sequence (DNA): TGTGCCATCAGTGTACTAGCGCAACTATCTGAGCAGTTCTTC. This chain connects TRBV10-3 to TRBJ2-1, with TRBD2 matching 7 bases. V shed 4 bases and J 9 bases; nucleotides not matched to a gene: 9. The V gene's germline CDR1 is ENHRY and CDR2 SYGVKD. This CDR3 comprises 14 residues.

The chain employs TRBV4-1 and TRBJ1-1; D is uncertain. This CDR3 is built from 15 residues. The germline V gene encodes CDR1 MGHRA and CDR2 YSYEKL. V was clipped by 5 bases and J by 1 base, with 14 bases between them. CDR3 DNA sequence: TGCGCCAGCAGCAAGCTGCCCCTTGAGAACACTGAAGCTTTCTTT. Translating gives CASSKLPLENTEAFF.

V usage is TRBV18 and J usage is TRBJ2-3, with 7 bases fitting TRBD1. The germline gives CDR1 KGHSH, CDR2 LQKENI. The CDR3 has 19 amino acids. The J segment lost 2 bases and the V segment lost 3 bases, leaving 17 bases of the junction unmatched. CDR3 coding DNA: TGTGCCAGCTCACCCGTGTTTGGCGACCCGGGACAGACCACAGATACGCAGTATTTT. Its translation: CASSPVFGDPGQTTDTQYF.

The gene calls are TRBV9 and TRBJ2-7; TRBD1 agrees at 10 bases. V shed 4 bases and J 2 bases; nucleotides not matched to a gene: 3. Germline loops: CDR1 SGDLS, CDR2 YYNGEE. This CDR3 has 14 amino acids. CDR3 sequence: CASSFGTGAYEQYF. The CDR3 nucleotides read TGTGCCAGCAGCTTCGGGACAGGGGCCTACGAGCAGTACTTC.

The chain has TRBV18 and TRBJ2-3, with D maybe TRBD1 (6 bases). V lost 6 bases and J 2 bases, leaving 21 bases between the germline ends. The CDR3 has 17 residues. Germline CDR1 is KGHSH and CDR2 is LQKENI. CDR3 DNA sequence: TGTGCCAGCTCGCCCCAGAGTTCACGGACAGACACAGATACGCAGTATTTT. Translating gives CASSPQSSRTDTDTQYF.

The gene calls are TRBV29-1 and TRBJ2-1, with D maybe TRBD2 (5 bases). The germline gives CDR1 SQVTM, CDR2 ANQGSEA. V was pared by 5 bases and J by 13 bases, with 27 bases between. The CDR3 extends over 15 amino acids. For the CDR3, the DNA is TGCAGCGTTAGCCTGGGAAACCGGGATTCCCAGGAACAGTTCTTC. Its protein is CSVSLGNRDSQEQFF.

This chain joins TRBV5-4 and TRBJ2-2; 14 bases map to TRBD2. V shed 4 bases, J shed 1 base, and the junction held 6 bases outside the gene matches. Germline CDR1 reads SGHNT; CDR2 reads YYREEE (reference sequence). CDR3 length equals 18 residues. CDR3 amino acids: CASSLGLAGAKNTGELFF. DNA of the CDR3: TGTGCCAGCAGCCTGGGACTAGCGGGAGCAAAGAACACCGGGGAGCTGTTTTTT.

The chain recombines TRBV5-1 with TRBJ2-2; 8 positions match TRBD2. The CDR3 is 15 residues long. Germline V gives CDR1 SGHRS, CDR2 YFSETQ. The trim removed 6 bases at V and 1 base at J, leaving 5 bases unmatched. The CDR3 DNA reads as TGCGCCAGCACAGGCGGGAGGCTGAACACCGGGGAGCTGTTTTTT. It translates to CASTGGRLNTGELFF.

J is TRBJ2-6 and V is TRBV9; 8 bases map to TRBD1. This CDR3 comprises 17 residues. CDR1 is SGDLS and CDR2 is YYNGEE in the germline V gene. V shed 6 bases and J 0 bases; nucleotides not matched to a gene: 8. CDR3 protein: CASNPQGVTSGANVLTF. The CDR3 DNA reads as TGTGCCAGCAACCCACAGGGGGTTACCTCTGGGGCCAACGTCCTGACTTTC. The full variable domain, in which reference TRBV9 and TRBJ2-6 provide the parts outside the CDR3, is DSGVTQTPKHLITATGQRVTLRCSPRSGDLSVYWYQQSLDQGLQFLIQYYNGEERAKGNILERFSAQQFPDLHSELNLSSLELGDSALYFCASNPQGVTSGANVLTFGAGSRLTVL.

The CDR3 sequence: CASTQNYGYTF. In DNA form, the CDR3 reads TGTGCCAGCACCCAAAACTATGGCTACACCTTC. The chain joins TRBV28 to TRBJ1-2; D unresolved. The germline V gene has CDR1 MDHEN and CDR2 SYDVKM. V was shortened by 7 bases and J by 2 bases, with 5 bases between the two germline ends. CDR3 length equals 11 residues.

Notes on this clone: Other DNA sequences in the same sample also yield this CDR3. The V call is TRBV6-5, the J call TRBJ1-1, with TRBD1 identical over 9 bases. This CDR3 region has 14 residues. Germline V gene sequence: CDR1 MNHEY, CDR2 SVGAGI. With V trimmed by 6 bases and J by 0 bases, 2 bases remained unmatched. The CDR3 region is CASRTGGLNTEAFF. DNA for the CDR3: TGTGCCAGCAGGACAGGGGGGTTGAACACTGAAGCTTTCTTT.

V is TRBV9 and J is TRBJ1-1; D is possibly TRBD1 (6 bases). Germline CDR1 and CDR2: SGDLS and YYNGEE. This CDR3 is built from 17 residues. With 4 bases removed from V and 0 bases from J, the gap between germline ends came to 19 bases. CDR3 loop: CASSHPGGQGVNTEAFF. The DNA for the CDR3 is TGTGCCAGCAGCCACCCCGGGGGGCAGGGAGTGAACACTGAAGCTTTCTTT.

The chain couples TRBV27 to TRBJ2-7, with D possibly TRBD2 on 5 matching bases. The CDR3 covers 14 residues. V was clipped by 2 bases and J by 5 bases, with 13 bases between them. Germline loops: CDR1 MNHEY, CDR2 SMNVEV (reference sequence). The CDR3 spells CASSLATRPHEQYF. The CDR3 coding sequence is TGTGCCAGCAGTTTAGCAACTAGGCCACACGAGCAGTACTTC.

This CDR3 reads CASSLYRVGEGLAGETQYF. DNA of the CDR3: TGTGCCAGCAGTTTATATAGGGTCGGTGAAGGACTAGCGGGAGAGACCCAGTACTTC. The V and J genes are TRBV28 and TRBJ2-5, with 11 bases matching TRBD2. The CDR3 sequence is 19 residues long. With V trimmed by 1 base and J by 4 bases, 14 bases remained unmatched. CDR1 is MDHEN and CDR2 is SYDVKM in the germline V gene.

The rearrangement joins TRBV4-1 to TRBJ2-3; the D is unclear. The CDR3 has 16 residues. Per the germline V gene, CDR1 is MGHRA and CDR2 is YSYEKL. Trimming shortened V by 3 bases and J by 2 bases, and 15 bases separated the two germline ends. Here the CDR3 reads CASSHKTISSTDTQYF. CDR3 coding DNA: TGCGCCAGCAGCCACAAGACAATATCCTCCACAGATACGCAGTATTTT.

The J gene is TRBJ2-7, the V gene TRBV7-6, with D possibly TRBD2 on 5 matching bases. Between the trimmed V and J ends, which lost 4 bases and 7 bases, there was a span of 11 bases. Germline V gives CDR1 SGHVS, CDR2 FNYEAQ. The CDR3 consists of 12 residues. The DNA of the CDR3 is TGTGCCAGCAGCTCAGGACTGAGGGAGCAGTACTTC. Protein: CASSSGLREQYF. Full variable domain (rest looked up from reference TRBV7-6 and TRBJ2-7): GAGVSQSPRYKVTKRGQDVALRCDPISGHVSLYWYRQALGQGPEFLTYFNYEAQQDKSGLPNDRFSAERPEGSISTLTIQRTEQRDSAMYRCASSSGLREQYFGPGTRLTVT.

This chain connects TRBV9 to TRBJ2-3, with TRBD2 matching 10 bases. This CDR3 is built from 15 residues. Germline-derived CDR1 and CDR2 are SGDLS and YYNGEE. The V gene end was trimmed by 2 bases and the J gene end by 6 bases; junction bases not matched to a gene: 6. As DNA, the CDR3 is TGTGCCAGCAGCGTGAGCGGGGGGGCAGAGGATACGCAGTATTTT. This codes for CASSVSGGAEDTQYF.